These 6 T cell receptor beta chains came from one sample sequenced in a study of T cell changes during pregnancy in multiple sclerosis. Clones were read by immunoSEQ multiplex PCR, and TCRdb kept only the in-frame ones, dropping some. This repertoire shows 78,000 or so clones, roughly 94% found once; its top ten account for more than 1.4%. The sequencing here drew on peripheral blood, taken before pregnancy. Receptors originate from a female donor with multiple sclerosis, enrolled in a pregnancy study.

This chain joins TRBV5-5 and TRBJ1-1, with D hard to call. Germline V gives CDR1 SGHKS, CDR2 YYEKEE (reference sequence). The CDR3 is 11 residues long. V was pared by 2 bases and J by 5 bases, with 4 bases between. The CDR3: CASSFGTEAFF. CDR3 coding DNA: TGTGCCAGCAGCTTCGGGACTGAAGCTTTCTTT.

The chain employs TRBV25-1 and TRBJ1-1; 7 bases match TRBD1. In germline, CDR1 is MGHDK, CDR2 SYGVNS. The CDR3 consists of 14 residues. V lost 5 bases to trimming and J lost 0 bases; unmatched junction nucleotides: 3. The CDR3 DNA reads TGTGCCAGCAGTTCGACAGGGATGAACACTGAAGCTTTCTTT. It yields the protein CASSSTGMNTEAFF.

The CDR3 coding sequence is TGTGCCAGCAGCGTAGTAGCCTCCTACAATGAGCAGTTCTTC. Its translation: CASSVVASYNEQFF. The chain uses TRBV9 and TRBJ2-1; no definite D call. This CDR3 region has 14 residues. The V gene's germline CDR1 is SGDLS and CDR2 YYNGEE. Trimming stripped 0 bases from V and 0 bases from J, with 4 bases between. Using reference TRBV9 and TRBJ2-1 for the parts outside the CDR3, the full variable domain is DSGVTQTPKHLITATGQRVTLRCSPRSGDLSVYWYQQSLDQGLQFLIQYYNGEERAKGNILERFSAQQFPDLHSELNLSSLELGDSALYFCASSVVASYNEQFFGPGTRLTVL.

The count of this clone is one. The V gene is TRBV13, the J gene TRBJ2-7; 7 nucleotides align to TRBD1. CDR1 is PRHDT, CDR2 FYEKMQ, per germline (reference sequence). The V segment lost 7 bases and the J segment 2 bases; nucleotides outside the gene matches: 5. The CDR3 contains 13 residues. DNA for the CDR3: TGTGCCAGCAAAAGGACAGGCCCCTACGAGCAGTACTTC. This translates into CASKRTGPYEQYF.

The J gene is TRBJ1-4, the V gene TRBV14; weak D call: TRBD1 (6 bases). CDR1 is SGHDN and CDR2 is FVKESK in the germline V gene. Trimming stripped 1 base from V and 7 bases from J, with 7 bases between. The CDR3 has 13 amino acids. The CDR3 bases are TGTGCCAGCAGCCAAGTAGGGGGTGAAAAACTGTTTTTT. It yields the protein CASSQVGGEKLFF.

J is TRBJ2-7 and V is TRBV4-2; 11 bases fit TRBD2. With V trimmed by 1 base and J by 4 bases, 0 bases remained unmatched. Germline CDR1 is LGHNA and CDR2 is YNFKEQ. The CDR3 is 14 amino acids. The CDR3 loop is CASSQGLAGYEQYF. CDR3 in DNA: TGTGCCAGCAGCCAAGGACTAGCGGGATACGAGCAGTACTTC.